Following are 14 T cell receptor beta chains from one sample sequenced in a study of cytomegalovirus exposure and HLA in healthy donors (dated by TCRdb to 2016 to 2017). The library was obtained by the immunoSEQ multiplex PCR assay. For the multiplex PCR, a mixture combining 60 forward primers for TCR Vbeta segments and 13 reverse primers for TCR Jbeta segments was used. Here the immuneACCESS table is served through TCRdb, limited to in-frame sequences with V and J called. Missing clones are a known gap in these copies; in checked studies unresolved V genes cover under half, and the rest lacks a known reason. The sample profile shows about 160,000 clones; about four fifths of them were found once. About 1.6% of the sample comes from the top ten. Sequences were obtained from PBMCs. Source of these receptors: a male donor in good health and CMV-seronegative.

V and J are TRBV5-6 and TRBJ2-2, with D possibly being TRBD2 (5 bases). The germline gives CDR1 SGHDT, CDR2 YYEEEE. This CDR3 spans 12 amino acids. The V gene lost 7 bases and the J gene lost 6 bases, with 10 bases spanning the gap. CDR3 sequence reads: CASGWTAGELFF. The DNA of the CDR3 is TGTGCCAGCGGCTGGACTGCCGGGGAGCTGTTTTTT. The entire variable domain, with the rest obtained from reference TRBV5-6 and TRBJ2-2, is as follows: DAGVTQSPTHLIKTRGQQVTLRCSPKSGHDTVSWYQQALGQGPQFIFQYYEEEERQRGNFPDRFSGHQFPNYSSELNVNALLLGDSALYLCASGWTAGELFFGEGSRLTVL.

The chain uses TRBV4-1 and TRBJ1-1; 9 positions match TRBD1. CDR1 and CDR2 (germline): MGHRA, YSYEKL. With 2 bases clipped from V and 0 bases from J, the junction kept 1 base outside the gene matches. The CDR3 length is 15 residues. The CDR3 region is CASSQRDRVNTEAFF. CDR3 coding DNA: TGCGCCAGCAGCCAACGGGACAGGGTGAACACTGAAGCTTTCTTT.

V is TRBV2 and J is TRBJ2-7, with 12 bases that match TRBD2. The CDR3 runs to 15 residues. Germline V CDR1 and CDR2: SNHLY, FYNNEI. Trimming cost V 6 bases and J 2 bases; bases outside gene matches: 5. This CDR3 reads CASRPTSGRPYEQYF. The CDR3 coding sequence is TGTGCCAGCAGACCTACTAGCGGGAGGCCCTACGAGCAGTACTTC.

Notes on this clone: The sample carries other DNA sequences with the same CDR3. This rearrangement joins TRBV5-5 to TRBJ2-3; D gene ambiguous. CDR1 and CDR2 (germline): SGHKS, YYEKEE (reference sequence). This CDR3 comprises 14 residues. The V gene lost 0 bases and the J gene lost 2 bases, with 7 bases spanning the gap. DNA of the CDR3: TGTGCCAGCAGCTTGGGAACAGTCACAGATACGCAGTATTTT. This sequence encodes CASSLGTVTDTQYF.

The chain recombines TRBV7-9 with TRBJ1-4; no reliable D call. The CDR3 is 17 residues long. The germline V and J ends were trimmed by 2 bases and 5 bases, with 18 bases remaining between them. Germline values: CDR1 SEHNR, CDR2 FQNEAQ (reference sequence). CDR3 loop: CASSLNGLSGGNEKLFF. The CDR3 bases are TGTGCCAGCAGCTTAAATGGCCTCTCCGGCGGAAATGAAAAACTGTTTTTT.

The rearrangement links TRBV18 to TRBJ1-6, with 9 bases fitting TRBD1. The CDR3 totals 16 residues. The J segment lost 4 bases and the V segment lost 4 bases, leaving 5 bases of the junction unmatched. Germline V gene sequence: CDR1 KGHSH, CDR2 LQKENI. The CDR3: CASSQLGQGYNSPLHF. Written as DNA, the CDR3 is TGTGCCAGCTCACAACTCGGACAGGGGTATAATTCACCCCTCCACTTT.

The V and J genes are TRBV29-1 and TRBJ2-1; TRBD2 might be the D (5 bases). The CDR3 loop spans 14 amino acids. Trimming removed 7 bases at V and 5 bases at J, with 18 bases between. Germline V gene lookup returns CDR1 SQVTM and CDR2 ANQGSEA. CDR3 coding DNA: TGCAGCGCCCTAATCAGCGGCCATCACAATGAGCAGTTCTTC. It codes for CSALISGHHNEQFF.

The rearrangement joins TRBV9 to TRBJ2-3; D might be TRBD1 (6 bases). CDR1 SGDLS and CDR2 YYNGEE come from the germline V gene. The CDR3 has 16 amino acids. The V gene lost 0 bases and the J gene lost 4 bases, with 15 bases spanning the gap. CDR3 loop: CASSVGSQGAADTQYF. DNA of the CDR3: TGTGCCAGCAGCGTAGGGTCACAGGGTGCGGCAGATACGCAGTATTTT.

Concerning this clone itself: Within the sample, other DNA sequences also encode this same CDR3. The rearrangement links TRBV2 to TRBJ1-4, with D possibly TRBD1 on 6 matching bases. This CDR3 has 13 residues. Germline V lookup: CDR1 SNHLY, CDR2 FYNNEI. V was shortened by 9 bases and J by 8 bases, with 16 bases between the two germline ends. This chain's CDR3 is CASLAGAKEKLFF. The CDR3 nucleotides read TGTGCCAGTTTAGCAGGGGCGAAGGAAAAACTGTTTTTT. Together with reference TRBV2 and TRBJ1-4, the CDR3 gives the full variable domain: EPEVTQTPSHQVTQMGQEVILRCVPISNHLYFYWYRQILGQKVEFLVSFYNNEISEKSEIFDDQFSVERPDGSNFTLKIRSTKLEDSAMYFCASLAGAKEKLFFGSGTQLSVL.

The gene calls are TRBV6-5 and TRBJ2-7; TRBD2 agrees at 7 bases. The CDR3 loop spans 15 amino acids. After removal of 2 bases from V and 2 bases from J, the junction contained 6 bases not matched to a gene. Germline V gene data show CDR1 as MNHEY and CDR2 as SVGAGI. The CDR3 here is CASSYGPAGTYEQYF. The DNA of the CDR3 is TGTGCCAGCAGTTACGGTCCAGCGGGAACCTACGAGCAGTACTTC.

This clone was seen a handful of times. The J gene is TRBJ1-2, the V gene TRBV28; no definite D call. CDR3 length: 12 amino acids. The germline CDR1 and CDR2 sequences are MDHEN and SYDVKM. V lost 6 bases and J 4 bases, leaving 9 bases between the germline ends. The chain's CDR3 is CASSPDTYGYTF. The CDR3, as DNA: TGTGCCAGCAGCCCTGACACCTATGGCTACACCTTC.

The chain joins TRBV7-8 to TRBJ2-7, with 9 bases that match TRBD1. The CDR3 runs 15 residues. V shed 5 bases and J 0 bases; nucleotides not matched to a gene: 5. Germline CDR1 SGHVS, CDR2 FQNEAQ. As DNA, the CDR3 is TGTGCCAGCAGCGCGGGACAGGGCCTCTCCTACGAGCAGTACTTC. Translation gives CASSAGQGLSYEQYF.

This clone was observed a few times. The chain couples TRBV9 to TRBJ2-3, with 7 positions matching TRBD2. V was pared by 3 bases and J by 2 bases, with 6 bases of the junction left unmatched. There are 15 residues in the CDR3. CDR1 is SGDLS, CDR2 YYNGEE, per germline. DNA for the CDR3: TGTGCCAGCAGCGCCGACGGGACTATCACAGATACGCAGTATTTT. Amino acids: CASSADGTITDTQYF.

The chain combines TRBV7-3 with TRBJ2-3; no firm D call. The CDR3 consists of 15 residues. V lost 5 bases and J lost 1, with 13 bases in between. Germline CDR1 reads SGHTA; CDR2 reads FQGTGA. The CDR3 loop is CASSLDLRGTDTQYF. The CDR3 nucleotides read TGTGCCAGCAGCCTCGATCTTCGGGGCACAGATACGCAGTATTTT.